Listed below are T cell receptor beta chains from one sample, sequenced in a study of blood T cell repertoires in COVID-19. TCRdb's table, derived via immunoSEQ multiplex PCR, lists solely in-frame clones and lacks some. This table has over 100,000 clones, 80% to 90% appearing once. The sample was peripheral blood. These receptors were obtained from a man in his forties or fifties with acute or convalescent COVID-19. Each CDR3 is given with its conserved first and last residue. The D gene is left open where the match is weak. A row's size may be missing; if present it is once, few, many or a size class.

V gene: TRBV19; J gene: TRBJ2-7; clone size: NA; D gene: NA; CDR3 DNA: TGTGCCAGTAGTATTCGCGGGGCTTTAGAGCAGTACTTC; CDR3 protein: CASSIRGALEQYF
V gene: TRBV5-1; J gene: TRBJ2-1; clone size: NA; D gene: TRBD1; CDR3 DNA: TGCGCCAGCAGCACGGGACAGGGCAATGAGCAGTTCTTC; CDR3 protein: CASSTGQGNEQFF
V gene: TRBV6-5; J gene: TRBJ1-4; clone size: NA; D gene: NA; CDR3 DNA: TGTGCCAGCAATCAGGGTGGTAATGAAAAACTGTTTTTT; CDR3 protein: CASNQGGNEKLFF
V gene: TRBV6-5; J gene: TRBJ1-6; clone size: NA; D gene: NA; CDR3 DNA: TGTGCCAGCAGTCCAAAGGTGGGCTCTTCACCCCTCCACTTT; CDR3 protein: CASSPKVGSSPLHF
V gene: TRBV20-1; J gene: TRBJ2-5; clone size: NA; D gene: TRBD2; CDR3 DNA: TGCAGTGCGAAGCGGGGAGAGACCCAGTACTTC; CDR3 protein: CSAKRGETQYF
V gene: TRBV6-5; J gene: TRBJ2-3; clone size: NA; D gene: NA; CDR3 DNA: TGTGCCAGCAGAAGAGGAGATACGCAGTATTTT; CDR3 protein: CASRRGDTQYF
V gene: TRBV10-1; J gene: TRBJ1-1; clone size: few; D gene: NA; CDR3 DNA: TGCGCCAGCAGAGGGCGGGCGGAAGCTTTCTTT; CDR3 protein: CASRGRAEAFF
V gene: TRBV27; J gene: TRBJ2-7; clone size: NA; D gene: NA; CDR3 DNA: TGTGCCAGCAGTGCCCCGAGGCTAGCAGTCCACGAGCAGTACTTC; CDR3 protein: CASSAPRLAVHEQYF
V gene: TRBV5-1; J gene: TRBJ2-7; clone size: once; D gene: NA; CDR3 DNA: TGCGCCAGCAGCTTGGGGACAGCCCTCTCCTACGAGCAGTACTTC; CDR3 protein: CASSLGTALSYEQYF
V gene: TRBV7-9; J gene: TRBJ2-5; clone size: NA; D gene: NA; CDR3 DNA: TGTGCCAGCAGCTTAGGGGTCCCACAGGGAAGAGAGACCCAGTACTTC; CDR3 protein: CASSLGVPQGRETQYF
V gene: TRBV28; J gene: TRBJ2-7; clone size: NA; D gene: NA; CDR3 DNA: TGTGCCAGCAGTTTATACAGAGCCTACGAGCAGTACTTC; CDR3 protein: CASSLYRAYEQYF
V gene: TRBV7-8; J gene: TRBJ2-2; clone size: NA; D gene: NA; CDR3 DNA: TGTGCCAGCAGCGGGCCCCGCACCGGGGAGCTGTTTTTT; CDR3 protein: CASSGPRTGELFF
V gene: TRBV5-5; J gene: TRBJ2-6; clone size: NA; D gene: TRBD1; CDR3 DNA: TGTGCCAGCAGCCGCGTGGGACAGGGTCCCTCTGGGGCCAACGTCCTGACTTTC; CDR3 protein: CASSRVGQGPSGANVLTF
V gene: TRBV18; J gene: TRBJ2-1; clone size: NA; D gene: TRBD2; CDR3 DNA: TGTGCCAGCTCTGAGCGGGATCCTTTCTGGGATGAGCAGTTCTTC; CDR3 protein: CASSERDPFWDEQFF
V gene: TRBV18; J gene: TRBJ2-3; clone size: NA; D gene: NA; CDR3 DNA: TGTGCCAGCTCACCAGGTCGCAGGGTGGTAGCAGATACGCAGTATTTT; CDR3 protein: CASSPGRRVVADTQYF
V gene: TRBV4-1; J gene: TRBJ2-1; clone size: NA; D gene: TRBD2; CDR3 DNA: TGCGCCAGCAGCCAGGGGACTAGCGGGGCCTACAATGAGCAGTTCTTC; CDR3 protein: CASSQGTSGAYNEQFF
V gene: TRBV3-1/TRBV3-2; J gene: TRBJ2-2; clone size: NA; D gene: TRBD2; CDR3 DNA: TGTGCCAGCAGTCGCCAGGGACTAGATCATCCCGGGGAGCTGTTTTTT; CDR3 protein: CASSRQGLDHPGELFF
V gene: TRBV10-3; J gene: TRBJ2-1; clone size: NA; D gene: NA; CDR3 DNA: TGTGCCATCAGTGATTTGACTAGTGGGTCCTACAATGAGCAGTTCTTC; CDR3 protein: CAISDLTSGSYNEQFF
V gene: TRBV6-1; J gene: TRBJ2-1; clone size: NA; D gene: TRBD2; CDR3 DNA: TGTGCCAGCAGTGAGACTAGCGGGAGAAGTCATGAGCAGTTCTTC; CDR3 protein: CASSETSGRSHEQFF
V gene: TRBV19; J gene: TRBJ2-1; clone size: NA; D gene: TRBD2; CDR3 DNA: TGTGCCAGTACCGCTGGGACTAGCGGGAGGGATGAGCAGTTCTTC; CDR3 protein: CASTAGTSGRDEQFF
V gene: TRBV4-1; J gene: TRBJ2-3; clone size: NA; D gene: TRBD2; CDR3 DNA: TGCGCCAGCAGCCAAGTTAGCGGGAGGGCCGGGCGCACGCAGTATTTT; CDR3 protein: CASSQVSGRAGRTQYF
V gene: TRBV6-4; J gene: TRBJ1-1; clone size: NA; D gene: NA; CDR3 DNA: TGTGCCAGCAGTGACTCGAGCAGGGGCACTGAAGCTTTCTTT; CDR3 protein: CASSDSSRGTEAFF
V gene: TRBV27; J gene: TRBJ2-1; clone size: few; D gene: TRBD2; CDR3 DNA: TGTGCCAGCAGTTTACAGAGCGGGAGGCCCCCGGGACACAATGAGCAGTTCTTC; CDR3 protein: CASSLQSGRPPGHNEQFF
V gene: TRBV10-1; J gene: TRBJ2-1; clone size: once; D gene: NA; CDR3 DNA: TGCGCCAGCAGTGAGAGGGGACAATACTACAATGAGCAGTTCTTC; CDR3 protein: CASSERGQYYNEQFF
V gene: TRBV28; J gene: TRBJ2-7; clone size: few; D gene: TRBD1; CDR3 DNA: TGTGCCAGCAGCCTCATCCGGGACAGCTACGAGCAGTACTTC; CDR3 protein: CASSLIRDSYEQYF
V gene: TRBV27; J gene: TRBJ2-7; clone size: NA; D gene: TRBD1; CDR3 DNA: TGTGCCAGCAGGCTGACAGGGGGAGACGAGCAGTACTTC; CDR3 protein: CASRLTGGDEQYF
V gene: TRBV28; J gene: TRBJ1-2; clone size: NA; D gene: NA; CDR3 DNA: TGTGCCAGCAGTTTTGGGAGGGGCCAGAGCTATGGCTACACCTTC; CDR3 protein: CASSFGRGQSYGYTF
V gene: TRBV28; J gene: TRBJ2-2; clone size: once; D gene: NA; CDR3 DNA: TGTGCCAGCAGCGGGACCGGGGAGCTGTTTTTT; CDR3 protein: CASSGTGELFF
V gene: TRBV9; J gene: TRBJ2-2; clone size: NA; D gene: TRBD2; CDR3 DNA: TGTGCCAGCACCCGACTAGCGGGAGCCGGGGAGCTGTTTTTT; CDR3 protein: CASTRLAGAGELFF
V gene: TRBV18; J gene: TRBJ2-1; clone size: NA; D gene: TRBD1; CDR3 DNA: TGTGCCAGCTCATCACGGGACAGGGGATTTTTTGAGCAGTTCTTC; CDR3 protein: CASSSRDRGFFEQFF
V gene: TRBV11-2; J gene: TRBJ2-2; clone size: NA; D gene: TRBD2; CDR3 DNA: TGTGCCAGCAGGTCGCGGGGGACCGGGGAGCTGTTTTTT; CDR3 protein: CASRSRGTGELFF
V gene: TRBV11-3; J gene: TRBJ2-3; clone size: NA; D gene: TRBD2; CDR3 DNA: TGTGCCAGCAGAGCGGGAGTTGCGACAGATACGCAGTATTTT; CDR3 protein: CASRAGVATDTQYF
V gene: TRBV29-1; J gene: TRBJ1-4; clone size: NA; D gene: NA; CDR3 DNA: TGCAGCGTTCGGGTTTTGGGTGAAAAACTGTTTTTT; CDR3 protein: CSVRVLGEKLFF
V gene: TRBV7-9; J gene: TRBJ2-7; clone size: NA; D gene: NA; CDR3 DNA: TGTGCCAGCAGCTTAACCCGGACTTCCTACGAGCAGTACTTC; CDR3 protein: CASSLTRTSYEQYF
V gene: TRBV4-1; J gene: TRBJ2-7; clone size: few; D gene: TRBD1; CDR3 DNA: TGCGCCAGCAGCTACCGGGACAGGGCCTCCTACGAGCAGTACTTC; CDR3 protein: CASSYRDRASYEQYF
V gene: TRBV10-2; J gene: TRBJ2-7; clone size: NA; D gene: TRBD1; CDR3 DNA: TGCGCCAGCAGTTCCGGGACAGGAACCTACGAGCAGTACTTC; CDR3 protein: CASSSGTGTYEQYF
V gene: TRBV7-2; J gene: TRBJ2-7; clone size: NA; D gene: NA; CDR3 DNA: TGTGCCAGCAGCTCAGCCTACGAGCAGTACTTC; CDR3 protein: CASSSAYEQYF
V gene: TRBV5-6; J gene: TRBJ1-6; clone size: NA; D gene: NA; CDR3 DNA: TGTGCCAGCAGGGACCGGGACATTGGATCACCCCTCCACTTT; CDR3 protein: CASRDRDIGSPLHF
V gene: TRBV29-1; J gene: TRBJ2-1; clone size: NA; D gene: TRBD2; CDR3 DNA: TGCAGCGTTGGGGGACTAGCGGGAGACGAGCAGTTCTTC; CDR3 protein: CSVGGLAGDEQFF
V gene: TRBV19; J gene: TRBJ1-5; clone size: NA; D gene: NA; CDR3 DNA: TGTTCCAGTAGTATCTTACAGGGTCTCCAGCCCCAGCATTTT; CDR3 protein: CSSSILQGLQPQHF
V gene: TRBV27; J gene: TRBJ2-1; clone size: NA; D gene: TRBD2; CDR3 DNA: TGTGCCAGCAGTCCCCTAGCGGGAGGTTTTTACAATGAGCAGTTCTTC; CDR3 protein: CASSPLAGGFYNEQFF
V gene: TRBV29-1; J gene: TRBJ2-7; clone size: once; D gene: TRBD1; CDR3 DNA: TGCAGCGTTGGACAGGGGGCGTACGAGCAGTACTTC; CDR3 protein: CSVGQGAYEQYF
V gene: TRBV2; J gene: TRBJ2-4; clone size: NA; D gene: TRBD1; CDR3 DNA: TGTGCCAGCAGGGGGACAGGAGAGAAAAACATTCAGTACTTC; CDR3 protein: CASRGTGEKNIQYF
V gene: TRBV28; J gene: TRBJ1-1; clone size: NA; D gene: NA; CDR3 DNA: TGTGCCAGCCAGGGTGACACTGAAGCTTTCTTT; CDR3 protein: CASQGDTEAFF
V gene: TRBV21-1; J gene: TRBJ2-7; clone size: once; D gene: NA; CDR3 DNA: TGTGCCAGCAGCAGAGCGGGAGTTTCCTACGAGCAGTACTTC; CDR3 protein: CASSRAGVSYEQYF
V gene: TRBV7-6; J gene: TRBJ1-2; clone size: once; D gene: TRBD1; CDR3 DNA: TGTGCCAGCAGCGCCCGACAGGGGGTTGGCTACACCTTC; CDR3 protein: CASSARQGVGYTF
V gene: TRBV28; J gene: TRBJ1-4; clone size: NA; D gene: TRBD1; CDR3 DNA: TGTGCCAGCAGTCGCCGGGACAGGGGGCGGGCTAATGAAAAACTGTTTTTT; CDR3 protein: CASSRRDRGRANEKLFF
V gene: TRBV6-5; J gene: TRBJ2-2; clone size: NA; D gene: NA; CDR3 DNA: TGTGCCAGCATGGGAGGAAACACCGGGGAGCTGTTTTTT; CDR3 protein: CASMGGNTGELFF
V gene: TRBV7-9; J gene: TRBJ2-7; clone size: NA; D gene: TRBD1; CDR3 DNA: TGTGCCAGCACCAGGGGGCCGTACGAGCAGTACTTC; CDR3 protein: CASTRGPYEQYF
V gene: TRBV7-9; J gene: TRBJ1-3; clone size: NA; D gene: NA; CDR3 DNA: TGTGCCAGCAGCCGACTACAGGGAAACACCATATATTTT; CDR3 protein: CASSRLQGNTIYF
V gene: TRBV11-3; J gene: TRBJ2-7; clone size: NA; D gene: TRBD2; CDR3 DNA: TGTGCCACCCGAGGCGGGAGGGCAAACGAGCAGTACTTC; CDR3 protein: CATRGGRANEQYF
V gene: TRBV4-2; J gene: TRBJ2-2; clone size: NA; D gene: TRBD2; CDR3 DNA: TGTGCCAGCAGCCCTTACGGGACTAGCGGTAACACCGGGGAGCTGTTTTTT; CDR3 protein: CASSPYGTSGNTGELFF
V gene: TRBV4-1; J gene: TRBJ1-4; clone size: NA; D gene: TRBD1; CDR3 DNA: TGCGCCAGCAGCCAAGTCGGGACAGGGCATGAAAAACTGTTTTTT; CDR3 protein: CASSQVGTGHEKLFF
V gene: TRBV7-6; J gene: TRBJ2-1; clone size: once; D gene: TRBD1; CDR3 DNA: TGTGCCAGCAGCTTAAGGCCCCCGGTGGAGGGACAGGATTACAATGAGCAGTTCTTC; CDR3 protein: CASSLRPPVEGQDYNEQFF
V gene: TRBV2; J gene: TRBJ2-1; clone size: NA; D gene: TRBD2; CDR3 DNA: TGTGCCAGCAGTGAAGGGACTAGCGGGGGCAATGAGCAGTTCTTC; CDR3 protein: CASSEGTSGGNEQFF
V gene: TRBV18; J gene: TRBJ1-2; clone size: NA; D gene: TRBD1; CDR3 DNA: TGTGCCAGCTCACCACCGGACAGGGTCTATGGCTACACCTTC; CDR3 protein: CASSPPDRVYGYTF
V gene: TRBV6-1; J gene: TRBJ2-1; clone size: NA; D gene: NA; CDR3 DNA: TGTGCCAGCAGTGAGTCTGGAGGGAATGAGCAGTTCTTC; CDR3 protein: CASSESGGNEQFF
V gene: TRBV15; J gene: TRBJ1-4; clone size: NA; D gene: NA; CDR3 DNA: TGTGCCACCAGCAGAGATTTGGGAGCAACTAATGAAAAACTGTTTTTT; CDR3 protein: CATSRDLGATNEKLFF
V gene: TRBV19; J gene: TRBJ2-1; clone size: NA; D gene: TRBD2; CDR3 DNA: TGTGCCAGTAGTTTAGCGGGAGTGACGTACAATGAGCAGTTCTTC; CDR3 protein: CASSLAGVTYNEQFF